These 22 T cell receptor beta chains share one sample of origin, sequenced in a study of blood T cell repertoires in COVID-19. Libraries were prepared by immunoSEQ multiplex PCR; TCRdb keeps only in-frame clonotypes and omits some of them. The sample shows more than 150,000 clones, almost 85% of them seen only once. The sample taken for sequencing was PBMCs or T cells enriched from blood (not recorded which). These receptors were collected from a man aged 50-60 years who had recovered from COVID-19.

This clone showed up just a few times. The rearrangement uses TRBV2 and TRBJ2-4, with D perhaps matching TRBD1 (6 bases). The CDR3 consists of 15 residues. V was clipped by 3 bases and J by 2 bases, with 11 bases between them. Germline V lookup: CDR1 SNHLY, CDR2 FYNNEI. For the CDR3, the DNA is TGTGCCAGCAGTGAGGGGGCTCAAACCAAAAACATTCAGTACTTC. Translated, it gives CASSEGAQTKNIQYF.

This rearrangement joins TRBV5-1 to TRBJ2-3; a weak D match, TRBD1 (5 bases). CDR1 is SGHRS, CDR2 YFSETQ, per germline. This CDR3 has 17 amino acids. V lost 4 bases to trimming and J lost 4 bases, with 22 bases between them. CDR3 protein: CASSTLRTTVASDTQYF. The CDR3 DNA follows: TGCGCCAGCAGCACCCTTCGGACAACCGTTGCATCAGATACGCAGTATTTT.

This clone occurred once. The gene calls are TRBV12-3 or TRBV12-4 and TRBJ1-1; TRBD1 is a possible D gene (6 bases). V was clipped by 3 bases and J by 9 bases, with 11 bases between them. This CDR3 has 12 amino acids. The CDR3 loop is CASSFAGAQAFF. CDR3 DNA: TGTGCCAGCAGTTTTGCAGGGGCGCAAGCTTTCTTT.

This chain uses TRBV30 with TRBJ1-6; D gene uncertain. CDR1 is GTSNPN, CDR2 SVGIG, per germline (reference sequence). The length of the CDR3 is 14 residues. Trimming took 5 bases from V and 0 from J, leaving 8 bases between them. Written as DNA, the CDR3 is TGTGCCTGGGGATCGAGCTCCTATAATTCACCCCTCCACTTT. This gives the protein CAWGSSSYNSPLHF.

This clone occurred once. The chain combines TRBV23-1 with TRBJ2-2, with D possibly TRBD1 on 7 matching bases. TRBV23-1 is sorted into the ORF group, with uncertain function. This CDR3 contains 16 residues. V was shortened by 0 bases and J by 3 bases, with 11 bases between the two germline ends. This CDR3 is CASSQSPGGYTGELFF. CDR3 DNA sequence: TGCGCCAGCAGTCAATCGCCAGGGGGGTACACCGGGGAGCTGTTTTTT.

J is TRBJ2-3 and V is TRBV19; 8 positions agree with TRBD2. The CDR3 loop spans 14 amino acids. Losses at the gene ends were 8 bases for V and 2 bases for J; bases not matched to a gene: 6. CDR1 is LNHDA, CDR2 SQIVND, per germline (reference sequence). CDR3 nucleotide sequence: TGTGCCAGTTGGAATAGCGGGGACACAGATACGCAGTATTTT. It yields the protein CASWNSGDTDTQYF.

This chain connects TRBV27 to TRBJ1-2; 7 bases are shared with TRBD1. J was trimmed by 6 bases and V by 6 bases; bases with no gene match: 7. The CDR3 consists of 13 residues. The germline CDR1 and CDR2 sequences are MNHEY and SMNVEV (reference sequence). The CDR3 here is CASSRDRADGYTF. CDR3 coding DNA: TGTGCCAGCAGCAGAGACAGGGCAGATGGCTACACCTTC.

The chain joins TRBV6-5 to TRBJ1-5, with TRBD1 matching over 8 bases. V was clipped by 10 bases and J by 1 base; unmatched bases: 9. This CDR3 spans 15 amino acids. The germline CDR1 and CDR2 sequences are MNHEY and SVGAGI. The CDR3 protein is CATEPGQGSNQPQHF. The CDR3 DNA is TGTGCCACCGAACCAGGACAGGGAAGCAATCAGCCCCAGCATTTT.

This clone was recorded a few times. The V call is TRBV11-2, the J call TRBJ2-7, with 10 bases lining up with TRBD2. This CDR3 comprises 15 residues. V lost 6 bases to trimming and J lost 7 bases; unmatched junction nucleotides: 12. CDR1 is SGHAT, CDR2 FQNNGV, per germline. The CDR3 nucleotides are TGTGCCAGCAGTCGACTTGGAGCGGGAGGGGTAGAGCAGTACTTC. As protein: CASSRLGAGGVEQYF.

This clone came up a few times. CDR3 sequence: CASSQWTGLLNTGELFF. The CDR3 coding sequence is TGTGCCAGCAGCCAATGGACAGGGCTGCTGAACACCGGGGAGCTGTTTTTT. The V call is TRBV7-9, the J call TRBJ2-2; 8 bases line up with TRBD1. V shed 5 bases, J shed 1 base, and the junction held 9 bases outside the gene matches. This CDR3 has 17 amino acids. Germline values: CDR1 SEHNR, CDR2 FQNEAQ (reference sequence).

This chain connects TRBV15 to TRBJ2-1, with TRBD1 matching 7 bases. V lost 4 bases, J lost 7 bases, and 4 bases stayed unmatched. This CDR3 is built from 13 residues. Germline loops: CDR1 LNHNV, CDR2 YYDKDF (reference sequence). CDR3: CATSINRGNEQFF. CDR3 coding DNA: TGTGCCACCAGCATCAACAGGGGTAATGAGCAGTTCTTC.

The chain's CDR3 is CASSSEVASGGNPYEQFF. CDR3 DNA sequence: TGCGCCAGCAGCTCAGAAGTGGCTAGCGGGGGAAATCCATATGAGCAGTTCTTC. The chain combines TRBV5-1 with TRBJ2-1, with 10 bases identical to TRBD2. Germline-derived CDR1 and CDR2 are SGHRS and YFSETQ. J gave up 8 bases and V 3 bases, and 17 bases lay outside the gene matches. This CDR3 has 18 amino acids. Filled out from reference TRBV5-1 and TRBJ2-1, the complete variable domain reads KAGVTQTPRYLIKTRGQQVTLSCSPISGHRSVSWYQQTPGQGLQFLFEYFSETQRNKGNFPGRFSGRQFSNSRSEMNVSTLELGDSALYLCASSSEVASGGNPYEQFFGPGTRLTVL.

The chain is built from TRBV9 and TRBJ1-1; unclear D gene. The length of the CDR3 is 14 residues. The V gene lost 4 bases and the J gene lost 0 bases, with 10 bases spanning the gap. The germline V gene encodes CDR1 SGDLS and CDR2 YYNGEE. CDR3 sequence: CASSPGNMNTEAFF. The CDR3 region has the DNA TGTGCCAGCAGCCCCGGGAATATGAACACTGAAGCTTTCTTT.

The chain carries TRBV5-1 and TRBJ2-2; D possibly corresponds to TRBD1 (5 bases). Germline CDR1 reads SGHRS; CDR2 reads YFSETQ. Trimming removed 0 bases at V and 8 bases at J, with 8 bases between. The CDR3 is made up of 13 amino acids. CDR3 sequence: CASSLEGVGELFF. The CDR3 region has the DNA TGCGCCAGCAGCTTGGAAGGGGTAGGGGAGCTGTTTTTT.

The rearrangement links TRBV6-1 to TRBJ1-5; TRBD1 agrees at 7 bases. There are 14 residues in the CDR3. J gave up 1 base and V 6 bases, and 3 bases lay outside the gene matches. The germline CDR1 and CDR2 sequences are MNHNS and SASEGT. The CDR3 coding sequence is TGTGCCAGCAGAGCAGGGGGGAGCAATCAGCCCCAGCATTTT. As protein: CASRAGGSNQPQHF.

The V call is TRBV5-1, the J call TRBJ1-6; TRBD1 might be the D (6 bases). The V gene's germline CDR1 is SGHRS and CDR2 YFSETQ. The ends were cut back, 0 bases at V and 6 bases at J, with 19 bases in the middle. The CDR3 is 18 residues long. In DNA, the CDR3 is TGCGCCAGCAGCTTGGAGATCGGGGGGCCGAACTCTAATTCACCCCTCCACTTT. Its translation: CASSLEIGGPNSNSPLHF.

This chain links TRBV28 with TRBJ1-6; D is unresolved. The CDR3 has 15 amino acids. V lost 8 bases to trimming and J lost 2 bases, with 13 bases between them. Germline-derived CDR1 and CDR2 are MDHEN and SYDVKM. The CDR3 DNA reads as TGTGCCAGCGGCCCCAACGGGGCCTATAATTCACCCCTCCACTTT. Translating it yields CASGPNGAYNSPLHF. Full variable domain (remainder filled in from reference TRBV28 and TRBJ1-6): DVKVTQSSRYLVKRTGEKVFLECVQDMDHENMFWYRQDPGLGLRLIYFSYDVKMKEKGDIPEGYSVSREKKERFSLILESASTNQTSMYLCASGPNGAYNSPLHFGNGTRLTVT.

The V call is TRBV28, the J call TRBJ1-2; 8 bases line up with TRBD1. V dropped 4 bases and J dropped 4; count of bases not matched to a gene: 2. The CDR3 spans 13 residues. Germline assignment: CDR1 MDHEN and CDR2 SYDVKM. CDR3 loop: CASSSDRGYGYTF. DNA for the CDR3: TGTGCCAGCAGTTCCGACAGGGGCTATGGCTACACCTTC.

This clone has only a few counts. The CDR3 here is CSVSLRASGGAGTQYF. The CDR3 DNA is TGCAGCGTTTCCTTACGGGCTAGCGGGGGGGCCGGAACGCAGTATTTT. The chain links TRBV29-1 to TRBJ2-3; 12 bases agree with TRBD2. The V and J ends lost 5 bases and 9 bases, in that order; junction bases with no gene match: 15. The CDR3 has 16 amino acids. Germline CDR1 reads SQVTM; CDR2 reads ANQGSEA.

This chain joins TRBV3-1 (or the pseudogene TRBV3-2) and TRBJ1-1; tentatively, D is TRBD1 (5 bases). This CDR3 comprises 14 residues. Germline V gene sequence: CDR1 LGHDT, CDR2 YNNKEL (reference sequence). Trimming shortened V by 1 base and J by 10 bases, and 16 bases separated the two germline ends. CDR3 protein: CASSQVATDFRAFF. The CDR3 nucleotides read TGTGCCAGCAGCCAAGTGGCGACAGATTTTAGAGCTTTCTTT.

This clone was recorded a few times. The CDR3 is CASSEVGAADTQYF. The CDR3 DNA is TGTGCCAGCAGTGAGGTGGGGGCTGCAGATACGCAGTATTTT. The chain carries TRBV2 and TRBJ2-3, with D tentatively TRBD1 (6 bases). The V end lost 3 bases, the J end lost 4 bases, and 11 bases lay between the germline ends. Germline CDR1 is SNHLY and CDR2 is FYNNEI. The CDR3 totals 14 residues.

The chain recombines TRBV3-1 (or the pseudogene TRBV3-2) with TRBJ2-5; tentative D call: TRBD2 (5 bases). The germline gives CDR1 LGHDT, CDR2 YNNKEL (reference sequence). The V gene lost 1 base and the J gene lost 2 bases, with 5 bases spanning the gap. The CDR3 contains 13 residues. The CDR3 nucleotides are TGTGCCAGCAGCCAAGGAGGGCAAGAGACCCAGTACTTC. It codes for CASSQGGQETQYF.